This entry lists 10 T cell receptor beta chains sequenced from one sample in a study of blood T cell repertoires in COVID-19. Libraries were prepared by immunoSEQ multiplex PCR; TCRdb keeps only in-frame clonotypes and omits some of them. The repertoire holds over 100,000 clones, approximately 82% seen once, with around 8% in the top ten. Sequencing was carried out using peripheral blood. The source of these receptors is a woman older than 75 with active or convalescent COVID-19.

The rearrangement uses TRBV11-2 and TRBJ2-6; TRBD2 is a possible D gene (5 bases). Germline CDR1 SGHAT, CDR2 FQNNGV. The CDR3 totals 16 residues. Trimming stripped 0 bases from V and 4 bases from J, with 10 bases between. CDR3 coding DNA: TGTGCCAGCAGCTTAGAACTAGGGTCCGGGGCCAACGTCCTGACTTTC. Its translation is CASSLELGSGANVLTF. Together with reference TRBV11-2 and TRBJ2-6, the CDR3 gives the full variable domain: EAGVAQSPRYKIIEKRQSVAFWCNPISGHATLYWYQQILGQGPKLLIQFQNNGVVDDSQLPKDRFSAERLKGVDSTLKIQPAKLEDSAVYLCASSLELGSGANVLTFGAGSRLTVL.

V usage is TRBV27 and J usage is TRBJ1-2; D remains unclear. Trimming cost V 6 bases and J 9 bases, with 14 bases left between them. The germline V gene encodes CDR1 MNHEY and CDR2 SMNVEV (reference sequence). The CDR3 spans 12 residues. CDR3 DNA: TGTGCCAGCAGAAAAGAGAGAGATCGCTACACCTTC. This codes for CASRKERDRYTF.

This clone was seen a few times. V gene TRBV19 combines with J gene TRBJ1-3; the D gene is possibly TRBD1 (6 bases). There are 16 residues in the CDR3. Germline V gene data show CDR1 as LNHDA and CDR2 as SQIVND (reference sequence). V shed 6 bases and J shed 2 bases, with 17 bases lying between them. CDR3 DNA sequence: TGTGCCAGTAGCGAAATACAGGGAGCGGCTGGAAACACCATATATTTT. This gives the protein CASSEIQGAAGNTIYF.

The chain is built from TRBV6-6 and TRBJ1-1; TRBD1 might be the D (6 bases). Looked up from germline, CDR1 is MNHNY and CDR2 is SVGAGI (reference sequence). Trimming removed 6 bases at V and 7 bases at J, with 12 bases between. The CDR3 is 12 amino acids. The CDR3, as DNA: TGTGCCAGCAGCCTACAGGGAAATGAAGCTTTCTTT. It specifies CASSLQGNEAFF.

The chain is built from TRBV10-3 and TRBJ2-2, with unresolved D. CDR1 and CDR2 from the germline V gene are ENHRY and SYGVKD. With 6 bases removed from V and 6 bases from J, the gap between germline ends came to 8 bases. The CDR3 contains 12 residues. In DNA form, the CDR3 reads TGTGCCATCAGGGCAGAAGCCGGGGAGCTGTTTTTT. This codes for CAIRAEAGELFF.

The count of this clone is one. The rearrangement links TRBV28 to TRBJ1-5, with D possibly TRBD1 on 5 matching bases. V lost 8 bases, J lost 0 bases, and 14 bases lay in between. The CDR3 loop spans 15 amino acids. Germline CDR1 and CDR2: MDHEN and SYDVKM. The CDR3 region is CASGASGYSNQPQHF. CDR3 nucleotides: TGTGCCAGCGGGGCCTCCGGGTATAGCAATCAGCCCCAGCATTTT.

A few counts support this clone. The junction does not match germline at one end; this may be a read error. This chain uses TRBV7-8 with TRBJ2-2; D perhaps matches TRBD2 (5 bases). The CDR3 spans 15 residues. Germline-derived CDR1 and CDR2 are SGHVS and FQNEAQ. Written as DNA, the CDR3 is TGTGCCAGCAGCTTAGTGTCGGGGAACCCCGGGGAGCTGTTTTTT. It translates to CASSLVSGNPGELFF.

This clone was counted once. This chain connects TRBV5-3 to TRBJ2-3, with no clear D. Being an ORF, TRBV5-3 has a function that is uncertain. The CDR3 runs 15 residues. V gave up 7 bases and J gave up 3 bases, with 18 bases separating them. CDR3 amino acids: CARLITITATDTQYF. CDR3 sequence (DNA): TGTGCCAGACTTATAACCATCACAGCTACAGATACGCAGTATTTT.

This chain links TRBV6-1 with TRBJ1-5; 7 positions agree with TRBD1. J gave up 2 bases and V 4 bases, and 17 bases lay outside the gene matches. There are 19 residues in the CDR3. Germline loops: CDR1 MNHNS, CDR2 SASEGT. CDR3 DNA: TGTGCCAGCAGTGGGGGGTGGACAGGAGGGTTTCTTGGCAATCAGCCCCAGCATTTT. It specifies CASSGGWTGGFLGNQPQHF.

The chain links TRBV28 to TRBJ2-5; D is possibly TRBD1 (6 bases). Between the trimmed V and J ends, which lost 1 base and 4 bases, there was a span of 16 bases. CDR1 MDHEN and CDR2 SYDVKM come from the germline V gene. The CDR3 is made up of 16 amino acids. DNA for the CDR3: TGTGCCAGCAGTTTATATTCAGGGGTGACCGGAGAGACCCAGTACTTC. Encoded protein: CASSLYSGVTGETQYF.